These T cell receptor beta chains were read from a single sample in a study of T cell responses to AZD1222 COVID-19 vaccine. Sequencing used immunoSEQ multiplex PCR; TCRdb keeps in-frame clones, though not all of them. The sample carries approximately 180,000 clones, about 93% recorded once. Sequencing used peripheral blood, obtained 28 days after the second dose of the MenACWY control vaccine. The source of these receptors is an adult who received the MenACWY meningococcal vaccine as a control. CDR3s include the opening cysteine and the closing phenylalanine or tryptophan. D genes are given only for firm matches. The size of a clone is reported for some rows only, either as once, few or many, or as a class for expanded clones.

CDR3 length,V gene,clone size,J gene,D gene,CDR3 protein,CDR3 DNA
14,TRBV2,NA,TRBJ1-4,NA,CASNQGGTNEKLFF,TGTGCCAGCAATCAGGGAGGAACTAATGAAAAACTGTTTTTT
13,TRBV5-1,NA,TRBJ1-1,TRBD1,CASSLTGVTEAFF,TGCGCCAGCAGCTTGACAGGGGTCACTGAAGCTTTCTTT
14,TRBV11-2,few,TRBJ1-2,TRBD1,CASSWTGVDYGYTF,TGTGCCAGCAGCTGGACAGGGGTGGACTATGGCTACACCTTC
13,TRBV10-3,NA,TRBJ1-2,TRBD1,CVIRATGSDGYTF,TGTGTCATCAGAGCGACAGGGTCGGATGGCTACACCTTC
13,TRBV19,NA,TRBJ1-1,NA,CASSLTGYGEAFF,TGTGCCAGTAGCCTTACAGGGTATGGTGAAGCTTTCTTT
12,TRBV19,NA,TRBJ1-2,NA,CASKDRNYGYTF,TGTGCCAGTAAGGACAGAAACTATGGCTACACCTTC
15,TRBV4-1,NA,TRBJ1-2,TRBD1,CASSHGQGLPYGYTF,TGCGCCAGCAGCCACGGACAGGGGTTGCCCTATGGCTACACCTTC
14,TRBV6-5,NA,TRBJ1-1,TRBD1,CASSYRDRNTEAFF,TGTGCCAGCAGTTACCGGGACAGGAACACTGAAGCTTTCTTT
13,TRBV19,NA,TRBJ2-7,NA,CASSSPGLQEQYF,TGTGCCAGTAGCAGCCCGGGACTTCAAGAGCAGTACTTC
14,TRBV5-4,NA,TRBJ2-5,TRBD2,CASSLTGGGETQYF,TGTGCCAGCAGTTTGACTGGCGGGGGAGAGACCCAGTACTTC
14,TRBV2,NA,TRBJ1-5,NA,CASSEGIRNQPQHF,TGTGCCAGCAGTGAGGGGATACGCAATCAGCCCCAGCATTTT
14,TRBV18,NA,TRBJ2-5,NA,CASSPLSSQETQYF,TGTGCCAGCTCACCACTCAGTTCACAAGAGACCCAGTACTTC
15,TRBV2,once,TRBJ2-5,TRBD2,CASSGASGGRETQYF,TGTGCCAGCAGTGGGGCTAGCGGGGGCCGGGAGACCCAGTACTTC
15,TRBV5-1,once,TRBJ1-2,NA,CASSPGGKANYGYTF,TGCGCCAGCAGCCCGGGGGGAAAAGCTAACTATGGCTACACCTTC
16,TRBV11-2,NA,TRBJ2-1,NA,CASSYRQDSSYNEQFF,TGTGCCAGCAGCTATCGACAGGACAGCTCCTACAATGAGCAGTTCTTC
12,TRBV18,NA,TRBJ1-4,NA,CASSPPNEKLFF,TGTGCCAGCTCACCACCGAATGAAAAACTGTTTTTT
16,TRBV7-2,NA,TRBJ1-4,TRBD1,CASSLDLTGVREKLFF,TGTGCCAGCAGCTTAGACCTCACAGGGGTTAGGGAAAAACTGTTTTTT
12,TRBV28,once,TRBJ1-2,NA,CASSASYFGYTF,TGTGCCAGCAGTGCCTCCTACTTTGGCTACACCTTC
15,TRBV13,NA,TRBJ1-1,NA,CASSRPLAQNTEAFF,TGTGCCAGCAGCCGCCCTTTGGCTCAGAACACTGAAGCTTTCTTT
16,TRBV5-1,NA,TRBJ2-1,TRBD1,CASSFGTGQGNNEQFF,TGCGCCAGCAGCTTCGGCACAGGACAGGGGAATAATGAGCAGTTCTTC